The entry below gives a single TCR beta chain sequence along with its context. This CDR3 is 13 amino acids long. V gave up 4 bases and J gave up 12 bases; unmatched junction bases: 5. The sample belongs to a study of blood T cell repertoires in COVID-19. Study-level information: The United States, Italy and Spain provided the acute and convalescent COVID-19 samples.

As processed by the authors: Nucleated cell counts were estimated from reference gene primer amplification. Produced via immunoSEQ multiplex PCR; TCRdb's table is partial and in-frame only. That table furnishes V, J and clone size, whereas the DNA furnished D and trimming. The sample lists about 190,000 clones, 80% to 90% seen once, with around 5.5% in the top ten. The receptor comes from a woman in her 70s with active or convalescent COVID-19. The chain recombines TRBV12-3 or TRBV12-4 with TRBJ2-2; 10 nucleotides line up with TRBD1. What was sequenced was peripheral blood. DNA for the CDR3: TGTGCCAGCAGTTCCGTAGACAGGGGGCAGCTGTTTTTT. This gives the protein CASSSVDRGQLFF.